Below, 9 T cell receptor beta chains from the same sample are listed, as sequenced in a study of tumor-infiltrating lymphocytes in primary liver carcinoma. Total RNA amounting to about 520 ng was the source from which TCR beta cDNA was made with a constant-region primer. Construction of TCR beta libraries relied on three successive nested multiplex PCR rounds employing slightly modified ARM-PCR. Forward primers for TRBV1-TRBV30 and a C-beta reverse primer served the first two PCR rounds, at around 11 cycles each. TCRdb redid the calling of the multiplex PCR reads with MiXCR, one entry per CDR3 protein. Among about 130,000 distinct CDR3 sequences listed, 64% were seen once. Starting material for RNA and DNA co-extraction consisted of about 20-30 mg of unsorted bulk tissue. Sequencing was performed on liver tumor tissue from sampling region 3. Subset denoted: tumor region T3, left-lateral pole. These receptor sequences come from a woman aged 55-70 years with primary liver carcinoma and hepatitis B virus infection.

This chain uses TRBV6-5 with TRBJ2-7; D tentatively reads TRBD1 or TRBD2 (5 bases each). Germline CDR1 MNHEY, CDR2 SVGAGI. The CDR3 is 13 amino acids. In DNA form, the CDR3 reads TGTGATAGCAGGAACAGGCGGGCCTACGAGCAGTACTTC. This encodes CDSRNRRAYEQYF.

Note on this clonotype: A read error may account for a junction end that differs from germline. This chain connects TRBV4-2 to TRBJ1-6, with 8 bases matching TRBD1. This CDR3 is 17 amino acids long. Germline V gives CDR1 LGHNA, CDR2 YNFKEQ. CDR3: CASSIVRGPVHSSPPHF. CDR3 nucleotides: TGTGCCAGCAGCATAGTCAGGGGGCCTGTCCATAGTTCACCCCCCCACTTT.

The sample holds a few counts of this clonotype. Given a much more abundant clone one base away, this may be a read error. The chain joins TRBV4-2 to TRBJ1-4; 7 nucleotides agree with TRBD1. The CDR3 extends over 15 amino acids. Per germline, CDR1 LGHNA and CDR2 YNFKEQ. The DNA of the CDR3 is TGTGCCGGCAGACAAGAGGGGACAGCTGATGAAAAACTGTTTTTT. It translates to CAGRQEGTADEKLFF.

This sequence joins TRBV28 and TRBJ2-7, with D maybe TRBD1 (6 bases). The CDR3 is 15 residues long. Trimming stripped 10 bases from V and 6 bases from J, with 25 bases between. Germline loops: CDR1 MDHEN, CDR2 SYDVKM. CDR3 region: CANTFSTGLGCEQYF. The CDR3 DNA reads TGTGCCAACACCTTCTCCACAGGGCTAGGCTGCGAGCAGTACTTC.

Comment on this clonotype: One end of the junction does not line up with germline, which may come from a read error. The chain couples TRBV6-5 to TRBJ1-1, with D perhaps TRBD1 (6 bases). This CDR3 comprises 16 residues. In germline, CDR1 is MNHEY, CDR2 SVGAGI. The CDR3 DNA sequence: TGTGTCAGCAGTTACTCACAGGGTGCAGGGAACACTGAAGCTTTCTTT. Residues: CVSSYSQGAGNTEAFF.

V gene TRBV14 combines with J gene TRBJ2-1, with TRBD2 matching 13 bases. Trimming cost V 3 bases and J 8 bases; bases outside gene matches: 7. Germline assignment: CDR1 SGHDN and CDR2 FVKESK. CDR3 length: 16 amino acids. CDR3 in DNA: TGTGCCAGCAGCCATTTTAGGACTAGCGGGAGCTATGAGCAGTTCTTC. Translating gives CASSHFRTSGSYEQFF. Full variable domain (missing parts from reference TRBV14 and TRBJ2-1): EAGVTQFPSHSVIEKGQTVTLRCDPISGHDNLYWYRRVMGKEIKFLLHFVKESKQDESGMPNNRFLAERTGGTYSTLKVQPAELEDSGVYFCASSHFRTSGSYEQFFGPGTRLTVL.

Worth noting for this clonotype: The junction departs from the called germline gene at one end, perhaps through a read error. The rearrangement links TRBV30 to TRBJ1-2; 9 bases match TRBD1. This CDR3 is 15 amino acids long. Germline values: CDR1 GTSNPN, CDR2 SVGIG (reference sequence). CDR3 amino acids: CAWNSFGTGYNGYIF. CDR3 nucleotides: TGTGCCTGGAACTCCTTTGGGACAGGGTACAATGGCTACATCTTC. Complete variable domain (other parts from reference TRBV30 and TRBJ1-2): SQTIHQWPATLVQPVGSPLSLECTVEGTSNPNLYWYRQAAGRGLQLLFYSVGIGQISSEVPQNLSASRPQDRQFILSSKKLLLSDSGFYLCAWNSFGTGYNGYIFGSGTRLTVV.

This clonotype rates as medium-sized (0.01 to 0.1%). The V gene is TRBV11-2, the J gene TRBJ2-3; the match to TRBD2 covers 11 bases. This CDR3 contains 16 residues. V lost 6 bases, J lost 6 bases, and 11 bases stayed unmatched. Germline V gene lookup returns CDR1 SGHAT and CDR2 FQNNGV. CDR3 nucleotides: TGTGCCAGCAGAGATGGGCCTAGCGGGAGGCGGGATACGCAGTATTTT. It specifies CASRDGPSGRRDTQYF.

The chain's CDR3 is CSAVHSGANVLTF. The CDR3, as DNA: TGCAGTGCTGTCCACTCTGGGGCCAACGTCCTGACTTTC. This chain joins TRBV20-1 and TRBJ2-6; D gene ambiguous. The CDR3 runs 13 residues. Germline V gives CDR1 DFQATT, CDR2 SNEGSKA (reference sequence). The germline V and J ends were trimmed by 5 bases and 0 bases, with 5 bases remaining between them.